This entry lists 4 T cell receptor beta chains sequenced from one sample in a study of tumor-infiltrating lymphocytes in localized non-small cell lung cancer. The data were produced by immunoSEQ multiplex PCR, yet TCRdb's version contains in-frame clones alone and is incomplete. The sample holds around 12,000 clones, approximately 85% seen once. The sequencing input was uninvolved lung tissue not adjacent to the tumor. The receptor source for this set is a human donor with non-small cell lung cancer.

Of note for this clone: A read error may produce the germline difference seen at one junction end. The V call is TRBV7-7, the J call TRBJ2-1, with D tentatively TRBD1 (7 bases). The CDR3 contains 16 residues. CDR1 and CDR2 (germline): SSHAT, FNYEAQ (reference sequence). CDR3 DNA sequence: TGTGCTAGCAGCTTAGGGGGCGGGGCCCGCGCTGGTGAGCAGTTCTTC. Protein sequence: CASSLGGGARAGEQFF.

The V call is TRBV6-5, the J call TRBJ1-2, with 9 bases matching TRBD1. The ends lost 6 bases at V and 8 bases at J; junction bases unmatched: 7. The CDR3 has 13 residues. CDR1 is MNHEY and CDR2 is SVGAGI in the germline V gene. The CDR3 coding sequence is TGTGCCAGCAGGTACCGGGACAGGGAAGGCTACACCTTC. It codes for CASRYRDREGYTF.

The chain carries TRBV7-8 and TRBJ2-5, with TRBD1 matching over 9 bases. The CDR3 runs 16 residues. V lost 3 bases, J lost 5 bases, and 10 bases stayed unmatched. Germline V lookup: CDR1 SGHVS, CDR2 FQNEAQ. The CDR3 here is CASSFTGGAGRETQYF. The CDR3 DNA reads TGTGCCAGCAGCTTTACAGGGGGCGCGGGGCGGGAGACCCAGTACTTC.

The rearrangement joins TRBV6-1 to TRBJ2-3, with unresolved D. CDR1 MNHNS and CDR2 SASEGT come from the germline V gene. The CDR3 is 14 amino acids. V was cut by 2 bases and J by 0 bases, with 6 bases left in between. The CDR3 sequence is CASSELGSTDTQYF. The CDR3 region has the DNA TGTGCCAGCAGTGAACTGGGCAGCACAGATACGCAGTATTTT.